This T cell receptor (beta chain) was recovered during a study of blood T cell repertoires in COVID-19. On the study more broadly: From T cells, B-cell-depleted T cells, or PBMCs came the material, which was cDNA or gDNA.

In the study's own analysis: Estimates of nucleated cell counts were drawn from the amplification of reference gene primers. Some clones are missing from TCRdb's copy, which holds only in-frame ones; the method was immunoSEQ multiplex PCR. The V and J calls and clone size were taken over from that table, and D and trimming were inferred from the DNA. The table records roughly 100,000 clones, more than 85% of them present only once. This CDR3 comprises 12 residues. Germline V lookup: CDR1 LNHDA, CDR2 SQIVND (reference sequence). The ends were cut back, 5 bases at V and 13 bases at J, with 17 bases in the middle.

The TCR comes from a man between 18 and 35 years old with acute or convalescent COVID-19. The sample consisted of peripheral blood. The chain links TRBV19 to TRBJ1-2, with D possibly matching TRBD1 (5 bases). CDR3 residues: CASSGTPVLLTF. The CDR3 DNA follows: TGTGCCAGTAGTGGGACTCCGGTACTTCTCACCTTC.